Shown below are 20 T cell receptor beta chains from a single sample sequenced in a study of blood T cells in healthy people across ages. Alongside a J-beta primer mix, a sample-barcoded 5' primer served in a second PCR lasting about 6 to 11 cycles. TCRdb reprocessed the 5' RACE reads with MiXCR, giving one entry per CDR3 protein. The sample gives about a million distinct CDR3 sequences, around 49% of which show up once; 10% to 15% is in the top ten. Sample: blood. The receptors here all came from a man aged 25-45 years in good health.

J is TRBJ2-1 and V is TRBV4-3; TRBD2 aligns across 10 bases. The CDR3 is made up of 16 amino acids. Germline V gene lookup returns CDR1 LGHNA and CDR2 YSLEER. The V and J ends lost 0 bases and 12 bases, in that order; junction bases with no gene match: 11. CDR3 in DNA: TGCGCCAGCAGCCAAGATGTAGGACTAGCGGAGCAAGTGCAGTTCTTC. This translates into CASSQDVGLAEQVQFF.

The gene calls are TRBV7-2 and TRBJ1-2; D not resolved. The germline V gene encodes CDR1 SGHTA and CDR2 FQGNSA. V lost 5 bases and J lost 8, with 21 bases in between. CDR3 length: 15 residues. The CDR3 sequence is CASSQEGPVLRGYTF. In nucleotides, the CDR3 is TGTGCCAGCAGCCAAGAAGGACCGGTACTTAGGGGCTACACCTTC.

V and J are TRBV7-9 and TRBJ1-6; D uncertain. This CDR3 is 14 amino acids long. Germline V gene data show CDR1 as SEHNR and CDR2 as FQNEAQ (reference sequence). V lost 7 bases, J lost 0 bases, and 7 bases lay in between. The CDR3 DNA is TGTGCCAGCAACCCGAGCTCCTATAATTCACCCCTCCACTTT. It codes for CASNPSSYNSPLHF.

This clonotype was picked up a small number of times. CDR3 bases: TGTGCCAGCAGTTACCCGACGGTCTTGAACACTGAAGCTTTCTTT. Amino acids: CASSYPTVLNTEAFF. The chain uses TRBV6-6 and TRBJ1-1; D gene unclear. Trimming stripped 2 bases from V and 0 bases from J, with 10 bases between. Germline CDR1 is MNHNY and CDR2 is SVGAGI (reference sequence). The CDR3 runs to 15 residues.

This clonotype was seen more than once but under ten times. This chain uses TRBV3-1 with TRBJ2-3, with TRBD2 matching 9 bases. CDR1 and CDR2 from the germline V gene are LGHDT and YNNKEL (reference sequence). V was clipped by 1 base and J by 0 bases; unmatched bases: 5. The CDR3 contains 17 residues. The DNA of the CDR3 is TGTGCCAGCAGCCAAGTTGGGCTAGCGGGGAGCACAGATACGCAGTATTTT. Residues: CASSQVGLAGSTDTQYF.

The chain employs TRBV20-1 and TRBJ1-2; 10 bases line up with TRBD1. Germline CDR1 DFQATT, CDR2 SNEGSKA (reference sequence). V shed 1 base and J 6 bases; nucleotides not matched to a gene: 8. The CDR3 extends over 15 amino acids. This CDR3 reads CSARALLGQGDGYTF. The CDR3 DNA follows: TGCAGTGCTAGAGCACTCCTAGGACAGGGGGATGGCTACACCTTC.

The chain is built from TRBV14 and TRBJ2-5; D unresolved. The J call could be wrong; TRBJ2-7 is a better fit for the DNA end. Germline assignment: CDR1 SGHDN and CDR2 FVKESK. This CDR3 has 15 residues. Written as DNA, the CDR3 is TGTGCCAGCAGCCAAGAACGGCAGAACGGGTACGAGCAGTACTTC. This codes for CASSQERQNGYEQYF.

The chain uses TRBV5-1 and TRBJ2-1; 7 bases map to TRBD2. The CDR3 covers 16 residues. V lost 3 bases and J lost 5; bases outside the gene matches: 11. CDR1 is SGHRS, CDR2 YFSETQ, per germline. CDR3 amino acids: CASSSRSGETNNEQFF. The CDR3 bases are TGCGCCAGCAGCTCGAGAAGCGGGGAAACCAACAATGAGCAGTTCTTC.

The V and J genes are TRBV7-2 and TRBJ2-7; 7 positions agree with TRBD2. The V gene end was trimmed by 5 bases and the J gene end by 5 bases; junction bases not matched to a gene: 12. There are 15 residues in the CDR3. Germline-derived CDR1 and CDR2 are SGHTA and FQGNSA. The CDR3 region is CASSVSGLVGDEQYF. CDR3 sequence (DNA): TGTGCCAGCAGCGTTTCCGGACTAGTGGGTGACGAGCAGTACTTC.

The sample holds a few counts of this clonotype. The CDR3 spells CSVGITGVGETQYF. In nucleotides, the CDR3 is TGCAGCGTTGGGATCACAGGGGTTGGAGAGACCCAGTACTTC. The chain couples TRBV29-1 to TRBJ2-5, with 7 bases lining up with TRBD1. The CDR3 is 14 residues long. The germline V gene encodes CDR1 SQVTM and CDR2 ANQGSEA. The V gene end was trimmed by 4 bases and the J gene end by 4 bases; junction bases not matched to a gene: 9.

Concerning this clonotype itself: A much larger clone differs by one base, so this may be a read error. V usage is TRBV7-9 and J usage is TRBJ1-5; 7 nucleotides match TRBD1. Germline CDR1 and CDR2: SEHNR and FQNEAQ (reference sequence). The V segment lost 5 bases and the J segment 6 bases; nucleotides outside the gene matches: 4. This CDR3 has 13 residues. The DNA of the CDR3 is TGTGCCAGCAGCCACAGGGGAGGTCAGCCCCAGCATTTT. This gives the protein CASSHRGGQPQHF. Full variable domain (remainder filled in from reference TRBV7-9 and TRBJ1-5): DTGVSQNPRHKITKRGQNVTFRCDPISEHNRLYWYRQTLGQGPEFLTYFQNEAQLEKSRLLSDRFSAERPKGSFSTLEIQRTEQGDSAMYLCASSHRGGQPQHFGDGTRLSIL.

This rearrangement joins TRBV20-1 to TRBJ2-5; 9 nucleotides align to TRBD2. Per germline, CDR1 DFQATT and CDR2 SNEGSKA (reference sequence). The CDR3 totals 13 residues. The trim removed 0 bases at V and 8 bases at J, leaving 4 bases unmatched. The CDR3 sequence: CSAREAGGPTQYF. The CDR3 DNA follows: TGCAGTGCTAGAGAAGCGGGGGGTCCTACCCAGTACTTC.

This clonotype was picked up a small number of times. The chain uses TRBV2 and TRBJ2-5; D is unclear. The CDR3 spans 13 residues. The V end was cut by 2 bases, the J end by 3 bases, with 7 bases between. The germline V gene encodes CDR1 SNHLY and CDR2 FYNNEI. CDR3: CASSEYTEETQYF. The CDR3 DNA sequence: TGTGCCAGCAGTGAATACACAGAAGAGACCCAGTACTTC.

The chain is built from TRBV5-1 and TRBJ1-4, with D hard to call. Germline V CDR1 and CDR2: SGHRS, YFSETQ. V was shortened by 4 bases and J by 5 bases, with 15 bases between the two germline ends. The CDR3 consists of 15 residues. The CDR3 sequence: CASSGLLGTNEKLFF. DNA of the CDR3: TGCGCCAGCAGCGGGCTCCTTGGTACCAATGAAAAACTGTTTTTT.

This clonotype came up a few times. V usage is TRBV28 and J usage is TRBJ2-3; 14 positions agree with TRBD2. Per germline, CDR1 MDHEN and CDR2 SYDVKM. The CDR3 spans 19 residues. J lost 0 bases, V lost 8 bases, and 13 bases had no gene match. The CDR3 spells CASPTGRTSGGMSTDTQYF. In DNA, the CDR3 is TGTGCCAGCCCAACCGGGAGGACTAGCGGGGGGATGAGCACAGATACGCAGTATTTT.

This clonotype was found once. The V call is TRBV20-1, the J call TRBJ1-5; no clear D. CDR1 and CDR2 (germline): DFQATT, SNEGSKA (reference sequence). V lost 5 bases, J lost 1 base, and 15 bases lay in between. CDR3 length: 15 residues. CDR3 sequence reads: CSALSQQGSNQPQHF. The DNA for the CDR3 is TGCAGTGCTCTCTCTCAGCAAGGAAGCAATCAGCCCCAGCATTTT.

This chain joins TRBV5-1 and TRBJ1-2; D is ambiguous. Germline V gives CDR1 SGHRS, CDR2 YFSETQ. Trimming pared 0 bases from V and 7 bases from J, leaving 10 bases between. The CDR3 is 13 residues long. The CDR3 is CASSLATLSGYTF. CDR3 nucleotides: TGCGCCAGCAGCTTGGCCACTCTTAGTGGCTACACCTTC.

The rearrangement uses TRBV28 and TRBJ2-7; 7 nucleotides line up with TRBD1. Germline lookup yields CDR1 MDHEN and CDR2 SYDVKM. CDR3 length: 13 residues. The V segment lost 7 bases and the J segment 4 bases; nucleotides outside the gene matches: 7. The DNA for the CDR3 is TGTGCCAGCATCGGGACAGAGCATTACGAGCAGTACTTC. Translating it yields CASIGTEHYEQYF. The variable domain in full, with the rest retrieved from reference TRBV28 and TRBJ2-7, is DVKVTQSSRYLVKRTGEKVFLECVQDMDHENMFWYRQDPGLGLRLIYFSYDVKMKEKGDIPEGYSVSREKKERFSLILESASTNQTSMYLCASIGTEHYEQYFGPGTRLTVT.

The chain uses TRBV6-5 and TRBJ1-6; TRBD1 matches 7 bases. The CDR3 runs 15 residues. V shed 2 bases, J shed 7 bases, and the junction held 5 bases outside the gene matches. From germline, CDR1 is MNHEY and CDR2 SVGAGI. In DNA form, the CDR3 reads TGTGCCAGCAGTTACGCACAGGGGAGCAATTCACCCCTCCACTTT. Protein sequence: CASSYAQGSNSPLHF.

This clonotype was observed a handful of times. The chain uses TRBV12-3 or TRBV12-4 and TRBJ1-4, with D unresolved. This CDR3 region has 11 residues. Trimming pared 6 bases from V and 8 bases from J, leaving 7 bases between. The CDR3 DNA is TGTGCCAGCAGCCGGGTCGAAAAACTGTTTTTT. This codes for CASSRVEKLFF.